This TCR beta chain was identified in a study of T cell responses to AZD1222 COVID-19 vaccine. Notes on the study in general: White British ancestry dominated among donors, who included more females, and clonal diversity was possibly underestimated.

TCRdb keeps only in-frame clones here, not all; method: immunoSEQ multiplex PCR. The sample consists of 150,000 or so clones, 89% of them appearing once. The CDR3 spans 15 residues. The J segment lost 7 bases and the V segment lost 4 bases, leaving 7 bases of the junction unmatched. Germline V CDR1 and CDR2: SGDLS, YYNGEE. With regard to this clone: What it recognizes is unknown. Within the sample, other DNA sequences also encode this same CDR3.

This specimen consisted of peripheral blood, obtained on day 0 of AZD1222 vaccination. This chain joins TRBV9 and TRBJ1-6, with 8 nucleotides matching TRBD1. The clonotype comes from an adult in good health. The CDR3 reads CASSPGQGGNSPLHF. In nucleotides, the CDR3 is TGTGCCAGCAGCCCCGGACAGGGAGGAAATTCACCCCTCCACTTT.